This record looks at one T cell receptor (beta chain) sequence and its context. Its specificity is not known. Produced via immunoSEQ multiplex PCR; TCRdb's table is partial and in-frame only. The sample lists 85,000 to 130,000 clones; 90% were seen once. The source of the sample is a study of OX40 agonist ivuxolimab in advanced cancers. The CDR3 totals 13 residues. The germline gives CDR1 GTSNPN, CDR2 SVGIG (reference sequence). Trimming cost V 2 bases and J 4 bases, with 11 bases left between them. General study findings and limits: Also showing low normalized T-cell clonal expansion were some of the nonresponders. The specificity for antigen of the expanded peripheral T cells was not determined. At 0.1 to 3.0 mg/kg and by week 6, clonal expansion occurred in CD4+ and CD8+ blood T cells.

The V and J genes are TRBV30 and TRBJ2-5, with TRBD2 as a possible D gene (6 bases). This sequence originates from an adult with an advanced solid tumor such as melanoma, head and neck, liver or kidney cancer. The source was CD4+ or CD8+ T cells sorted from blood, collected in a trial of the OX40 agonist ivuxolimab. This CDR3 is CAWSMGGGETQYF. Written as DNA, the CDR3 is TGTGCCTGGAGTATGGGGGGAGGAGAGACCCAGTACTTC.